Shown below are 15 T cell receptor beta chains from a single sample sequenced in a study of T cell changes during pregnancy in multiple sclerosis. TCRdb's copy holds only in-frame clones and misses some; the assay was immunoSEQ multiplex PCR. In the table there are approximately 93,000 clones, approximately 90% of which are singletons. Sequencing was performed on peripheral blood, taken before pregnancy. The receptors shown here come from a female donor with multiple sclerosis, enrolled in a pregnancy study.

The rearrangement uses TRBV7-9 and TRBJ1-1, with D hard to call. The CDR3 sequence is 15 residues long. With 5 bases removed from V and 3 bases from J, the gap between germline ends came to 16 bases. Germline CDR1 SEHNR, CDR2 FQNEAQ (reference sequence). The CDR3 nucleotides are TGTGCCAGCAGCGCTACTTTTGGGCCCCACACTGAAGCTTTCTTT. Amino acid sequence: CASSATFGPHTEAFF.

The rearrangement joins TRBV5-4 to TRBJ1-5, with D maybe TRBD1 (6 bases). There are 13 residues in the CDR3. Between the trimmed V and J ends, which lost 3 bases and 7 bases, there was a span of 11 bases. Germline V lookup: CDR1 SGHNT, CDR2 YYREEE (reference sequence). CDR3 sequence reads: CASSSGGRQPQHF. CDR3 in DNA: TGTGCCAGCAGCTCGGGGGGCAGGCAGCCCCAGCATTTT.

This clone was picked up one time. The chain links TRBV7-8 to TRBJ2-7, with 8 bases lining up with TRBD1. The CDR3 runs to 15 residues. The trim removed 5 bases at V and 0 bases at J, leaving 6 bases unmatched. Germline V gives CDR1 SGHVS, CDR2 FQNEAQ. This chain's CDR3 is CASSARDRISYEQYF. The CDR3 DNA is TGTGCCAGCAGCGCGCGGGACAGGATCTCCTACGAGCAGTACTTC.

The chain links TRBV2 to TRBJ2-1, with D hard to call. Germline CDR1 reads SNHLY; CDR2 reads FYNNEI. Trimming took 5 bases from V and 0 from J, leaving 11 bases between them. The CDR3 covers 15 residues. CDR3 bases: TGTGCCAGCAGTTTACTACGGAGCTCCTACAATGAGCAGTTCTTC. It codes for CASSLLRSSYNEQFF.

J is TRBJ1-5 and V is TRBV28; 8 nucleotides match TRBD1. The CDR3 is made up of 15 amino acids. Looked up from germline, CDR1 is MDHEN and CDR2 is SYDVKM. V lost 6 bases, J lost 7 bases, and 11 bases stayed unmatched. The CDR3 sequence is CASRLQGEKDQPQHF. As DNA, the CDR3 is TGTGCCAGCAGGCTACAGGGGGAAAAAGACCAGCCCCAGCATTTT.

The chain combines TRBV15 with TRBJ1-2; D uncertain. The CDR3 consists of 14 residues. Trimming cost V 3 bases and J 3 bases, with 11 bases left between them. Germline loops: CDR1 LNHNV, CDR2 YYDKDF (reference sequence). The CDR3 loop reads CATSRPGDDYGYTF. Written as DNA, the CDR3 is TGTGCCACCAGCAGGCCAGGCGACGACTATGGCTACACCTTC.

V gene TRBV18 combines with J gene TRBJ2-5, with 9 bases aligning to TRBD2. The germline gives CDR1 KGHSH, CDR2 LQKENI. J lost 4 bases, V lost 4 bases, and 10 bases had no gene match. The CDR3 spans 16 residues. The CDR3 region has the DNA TGTGCCAGCTCACGCTTGCCAGCGGGAGGACTAGAGACCCAGTACTTC. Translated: CASSRLPAGGLETQYF.

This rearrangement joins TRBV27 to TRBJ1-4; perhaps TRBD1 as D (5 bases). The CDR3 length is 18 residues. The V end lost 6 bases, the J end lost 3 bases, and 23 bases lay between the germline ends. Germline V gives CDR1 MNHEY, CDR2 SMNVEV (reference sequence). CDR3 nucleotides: TGTGCCAGCAGCCGACTCCTTAGGGGTCCGTGGGCTAATGAAAAACTGTTTTTT. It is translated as CASSRLLRGPWANEKLFF.

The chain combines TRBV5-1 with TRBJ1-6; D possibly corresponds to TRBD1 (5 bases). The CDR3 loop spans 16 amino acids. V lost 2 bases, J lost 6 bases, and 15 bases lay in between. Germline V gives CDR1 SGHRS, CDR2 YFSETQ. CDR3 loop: CASSFSRQTSNSPLHF. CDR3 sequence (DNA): TGCGCCAGCAGCTTTTCTAGACAGACCAGTAATTCACCCCTCCACTTT.

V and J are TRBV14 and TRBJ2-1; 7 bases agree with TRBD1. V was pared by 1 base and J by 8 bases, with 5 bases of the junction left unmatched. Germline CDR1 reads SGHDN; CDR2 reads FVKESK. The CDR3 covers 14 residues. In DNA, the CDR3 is TGTGCCAGCAGCCAAGCAGGAAGGGGGCATGAGCAGTTCTTC. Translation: CASSQAGRGHEQFF.

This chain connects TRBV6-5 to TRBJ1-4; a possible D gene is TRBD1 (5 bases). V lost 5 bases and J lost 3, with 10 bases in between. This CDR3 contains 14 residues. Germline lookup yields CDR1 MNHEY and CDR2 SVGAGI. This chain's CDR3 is CASSRTGSNEKLFF. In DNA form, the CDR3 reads TGTGCCAGCAGTCGAACAGGATCTAATGAAAAACTGTTTTTT.

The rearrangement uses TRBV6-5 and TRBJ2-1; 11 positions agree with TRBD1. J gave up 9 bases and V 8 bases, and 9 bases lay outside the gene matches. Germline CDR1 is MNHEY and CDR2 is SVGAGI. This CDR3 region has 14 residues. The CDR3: CASGEGQGVGEQFF. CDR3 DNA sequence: TGTGCCAGCGGGGAGGGACAGGGGGTGGGTGAGCAGTTCTTC.

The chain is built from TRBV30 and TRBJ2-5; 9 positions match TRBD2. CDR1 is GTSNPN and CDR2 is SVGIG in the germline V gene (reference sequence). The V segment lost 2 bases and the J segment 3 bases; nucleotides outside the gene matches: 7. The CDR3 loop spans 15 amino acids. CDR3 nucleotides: TGTGCCTGGAGTAATCCGGGACTAGCCGAAGAGACCCAGTACTTC. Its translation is CAWSNPGLAEETQYF.

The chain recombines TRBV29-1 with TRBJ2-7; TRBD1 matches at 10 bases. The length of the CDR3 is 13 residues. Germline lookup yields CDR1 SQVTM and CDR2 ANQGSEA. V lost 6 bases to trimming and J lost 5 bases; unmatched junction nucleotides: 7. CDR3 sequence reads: CSVPGTGVHEQYF. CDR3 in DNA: TGCAGCGTACCCGGGACAGGGGTCCACGAGCAGTACTTC.

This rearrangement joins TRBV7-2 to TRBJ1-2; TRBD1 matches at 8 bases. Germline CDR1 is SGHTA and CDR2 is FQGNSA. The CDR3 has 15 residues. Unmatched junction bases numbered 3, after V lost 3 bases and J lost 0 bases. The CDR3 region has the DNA TGTGCCAGCAGCTTGAACAGGGGGGCTAACTATGGCTACACCTTC. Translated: CASSLNRGANYGYTF.